One sample yielded the 21 T cell receptor beta chains listed below, sequenced in a study of blood T cell repertoires in COVID-19. Sequencing used immunoSEQ multiplex PCR; TCRdb keeps in-frame clones, though not all of them. The repertoire has under 100,000 clones, roughly 80% of them found once; the top ten carry around a quarter. What was sequenced was peripheral blood. All receptors come from a man older than 75 with active or convalescent COVID-19.

V gene TRBV19 combines with J gene TRBJ2-1; D is possibly TRBD2 (5 bases). CDR1 and CDR2 from the germline V gene are LNHDA and SQIVND (reference sequence). V was pared by 4 bases and J by 8 bases, with 18 bases between. This CDR3 comprises 15 residues. The CDR3 spells CASSTSGDTGDEQFF. DNA for the CDR3: TGTGCCAGTAGTACCTCCGGCGACACCGGGGATGAGCAGTTCTTC.

The chain recombines TRBV27 with TRBJ2-1; TRBD2 is a possible D gene (5 bases). V lost 3 bases and J lost 6, with 6 bases in between. Germline values: CDR1 MNHEY, CDR2 SMNVEV (reference sequence). This CDR3 comprises 12 residues. CDR3: CASSFRGNEQFF. The CDR3 nucleotides read TGTGCCAGCAGTTTTCGGGGCAATGAGCAGTTCTTC.

The chain uses TRBV6-1 and TRBJ1-6; weak D call: TRBD1 (6 bases). V gave up 1 base and J gave up 6 bases, with 10 bases separating them. This CDR3 has 15 amino acids. Looked up from germline, CDR1 is MNHNS and CDR2 is SASEGT. CDR3 DNA sequence: TGTGCCAGCAGTGAAGAGGCAGGGGCTAATTCACCCCTCCACTTT. It is translated as CASSEEAGANSPLHF.

The chain combines TRBV6-5 with TRBJ2-1, with D possibly TRBD1 on 5 matching bases. Germline CDR1 is MNHEY and CDR2 is SVGAGI. The V end was cut by 2 bases, the J end by 2 bases, with 13 bases between. This CDR3 has 16 residues. The CDR3 bases are TGTGCCAGCAGTTACGGGCAGGGTGGAACCTACAATGAGCAGTTCTTC. The encoded protein is CASSYGQGGTYNEQFF.

This clone was detected a few times. The sample contains more than one DNA sequence encoding this CDR3. This sequence joins TRBV29-1 and TRBJ1-1, with 9 bases aligning to TRBD1. The V gene's germline CDR1 is SQVTM and CDR2 ANQGSEA. The V and J ends lost 8 bases and 3 bases, in that order; junction bases with no gene match: 4. The CDR3 loop spans 12 amino acids. CDR3 in DNA: TGCAGCACCCGACAGGGGGACACTGAAGCTTTCTTT. It translates to CSTRQGDTEAFF.

This sequence joins TRBV7-2 and TRBJ1-4; TRBD1 agrees at 7 bases. Germline V gene data show CDR1 as SGHTA and CDR2 as FQGNSA. The CDR3 length is 14 residues. Trimming at V came to 5 bases and at J to 4 bases, leaving 4 bases not matched to a gene. The CDR3 bases are TGTGCCAGCAGCCGGGACAGACATAATGAAAAACTGTTTTTT. Protein sequence: CASSRDRHNEKLFF.

This rearrangement joins TRBV18 to TRBJ2-1; the D gene is possibly TRBD1 (6 bases). The germline V gene has CDR1 KGHSH and CDR2 LQKENI. Trimming removed 4 bases at V and 8 bases at J, with 15 bases between. The CDR3 consists of 14 residues. The chain's CDR3 is CASSLYRVVDEQFF. The CDR3 DNA reads TGTGCCAGCTCACTCTACAGGGTAGTCGATGAGCAGTTCTTC.

The chain employs TRBV7-3 and TRBJ1-6; D call uncertain. Per germline, CDR1 SGHTA and CDR2 FQGTGA. V lost 4 bases to trimming and J lost 8 bases, with 9 bases between them. The CDR3 contains 13 residues. The CDR3 reads CASSSEGDSPLHF. CDR3 bases: TGTGCCAGCAGCTCCGAGGGTGATTCACCCCTCCACTTT. The complete variable domain, with remaining parts taken from reference TRBV7-3 and TRBJ1-6, reads GAGVSQTPSNKVTEKGKYVELRCDPISGHTALYWYRQSLGQGPEFLIYFQGTGAADDSGLPNDRFFAVRPEGSVSTLKIQRTERGDSAVYLCASSSEGDSPLHFGNGTRLTVT.

CDR3 in amino acids: CASSPTGLGNEKLFF. The CDR3 nucleotides are TGTGCCAGCAGCCCAACAGGGTTGGGTAATGAAAAACTGTTTTTT. The genes are TRBV11-2 and TRBJ1-4, with D possibly TRBD1 on 6 matching bases. The CDR3 runs 15 residues. V lost 5 bases and J 4 bases, leaving 14 bases between the germline ends. Germline V gene lookup returns CDR1 SGHAT and CDR2 FQNNGV.

This clone was seen just once. The V and J genes are TRBV24-1 and TRBJ1-1; 9 nucleotides line up with TRBD1. There are 17 residues in the CDR3. Per the germline V gene, CDR1 is KGHDR and CDR2 is SFDVKD. The V segment lost 8 bases and the J segment 2 bases; nucleotides outside the gene matches: 14. The CDR3 DNA reads TGTGCCACCAACTTTAGCCGGGACAGGGTATACAACACTGAAGCTTTCTTT. Translating it yields CATNFSRDRVYNTEAFF.

Comments on this clone: An end of the junction differs from the germline gene, which may be a read error. This sequence joins TRBV4-3 and TRBJ2-1, with 8 positions matching TRBD2. Germline loops: CDR1 LGHNA, CDR2 YSLEER. CDR3 length equals 15 residues. The CDR3 bases are TGCGCTAGCAGCCAAAGCGCGGGGGGAGGGATTGAGCAGTTCTTC. Residues: CASSQSAGGGIEQFF.

V gene TRBV6-6 combines with J gene TRBJ1-5; D is ambiguous. Per the germline V gene, CDR1 is MNHNY and CDR2 is SVGAGI (reference sequence). Trimming took off 4 bases at V and 7 bases at J, with 11 bases between the two ends. The CDR3 extends over 13 amino acids. The CDR3 sequence is CASSSGSAQPQHF. CDR3 nucleotide sequence: TGTGCCAGCAGTTCCGGGAGCGCCCAGCCCCAGCATTTT.

The table lists this clone with a few counts. The gene calls are TRBV12-3 or TRBV12-4 and TRBJ1-2, with TRBD1 matching 7 bases. The CDR3 is 13 residues long. Trimming removed 5 bases from V and 5 bases from J; junction bases left unmatched: 5. CDR3 DNA sequence: TGTGCCAGCAGTCCGCCGACAGGGTATGGCTACACCTTC. Translated: CASSPPTGYGYTF.

The gene calls are TRBV29-1 and TRBJ2-1, with 9 bases that match TRBD2. The germline gives CDR1 SQVTM, CDR2 ANQGSEA. Trimming at V came to 7 bases and at J to 8 bases, leaving 15 bases not matched to a gene. The CDR3 sequence is 15 residues long. The CDR3: CSATGLAGHEDEQFF. The CDR3 DNA reads as TGCAGCGCGACGGGGCTAGCGGGGCACGAGGATGAGCAGTTCTTC.

V and J are TRBV5-6 and TRBJ2-7; D gene uncertain. Germline CDR1 SGHDT, CDR2 YYEEEE. The CDR3 has 13 residues. With 0 bases removed from V and 2 bases from J, the gap between germline ends came to 6 bases. Written as DNA, the CDR3 is TGTGCCAGCAGCTTGGGAGGTCCCTACGAGCAGTACTTC. It is translated as CASSLGGPYEQYF.

The V gene is TRBV25-1, the J gene TRBJ1-2; 9 nucleotides match TRBD1. CDR3 length: 13 residues. Germline assignment: CDR1 MGHDK and CDR2 SYGVNS. The junction had 8 bases not matched to a gene; V was cut back by 8 bases and J by 7 bases. The CDR3 bases are TGTGCCAGCGCGTCACAGGGGGCGGGTGGCTACACCTTC. Translated, it gives CASASQGAGGYTF.

As for this clone: A much larger clone lies a single base off, so this may be a read error. This chain connects TRBV28 to TRBJ1-1; 7 nucleotides line up with TRBD1. After removal of 6 bases from V and 4 bases from J, the junction contained 5 bases not matched to a gene. Germline CDR1 MDHEN, CDR2 SYDVKM. The CDR3 extends over 13 amino acids. CDR3 protein: CASSPGGITEAFF. The CDR3 region has the DNA TGTGCCAGCAGCCCAGGGGGGATCACTGAAGCTTTCTTT.

The V and J genes are TRBV9 and TRBJ1-2, with TRBD1 as a possible D gene (5 bases). The germline V gene has CDR1 SGDLS and CDR2 YYNGEE. The CDR3 length is 16 residues. The V gene lost 3 bases and the J gene lost 0 bases, with 15 bases spanning the gap. This chain's CDR3 is CASSGGGILANYGYTF. CDR3 in DNA: TGTGCCAGCAGCGGGGGCGGGATCCTCGCTAACTATGGCTACACCTTC.

This clone was observed once. V and J are TRBV5-1 and TRBJ1-1, with D maybe TRBD1 (6 bases). V was cut by 3 bases and J by 0 bases, with 12 bases left in between. Germline CDR1 and CDR2: SGHRS and YFSETQ. The CDR3 loop spans 15 amino acids. DNA of the CDR3: TGCGCCAGCAGCTCCCTGCAGGGGATGAACACTGAAGCTTTCTTT. Translated: CASSSLQGMNTEAFF.

The chain uses TRBV3-1 (or the pseudogene TRBV3-2) and TRBJ2-5, with unresolved D. V lost 0 bases and J lost 4, with 12 bases in between. Germline V gives CDR1 LGHDT, CDR2 YNNKEL (reference sequence). The CDR3 is made up of 15 amino acids. The CDR3 nucleotides are TGTGCCAGCAGCCAAGAGGTGATTACTGGAGAGACCCAGTACTTC. Translated: CASSQEVITGETQYF.

The chain has TRBV7-3 and TRBJ2-3; TRBD2 might be the D (6 bases). CDR3 length: 15 residues. The germline gives CDR1 SGHTA, CDR2 FQGTGA. V shed 1 base and J shed 0 bases, with 8 bases lying between them. CDR3: CASSLSGVSTDTQYF. The CDR3 nucleotides are TGTGCCAGCAGCTTAAGCGGGGTTAGCACAGATACGCAGTATTTT.